Listed below are T cell receptor beta chains from one sample, sequenced in a study of OX40 agonist ivuxolimab in advanced cancers. The method was immunoSEQ multiplex PCR; TCRdb's version includes in-frame clones alone and lacks a portion of them. The table records about 60,000 clones, about 87% of them present only once. Sample: CD4+ or CD8+ T cells sorted from blood, taken in a trial of the OX40 agonist ivuxolimab. These TCRs come from an adult with an advanced solid tumor such as melanoma, head and neck, liver or kidney cancer. Each CDR3 is given with its conserved first and last residue. The order of the fields is J gene, D gene, CDR3 length, V gene, CDR3 DNA, CDR3 protein. D genes are given only for firm matches.

>TRBJ2-3|TRBD2|18|TRBV11-2
TGTGCCAGCAGCTCCGGGAGGCTAGCGGGGACGCGCACAGATACGCAGTATTTT
CASSSGRLAGTRTDTQYF
>TRBJ2-2|TRBD2|14|TRBV28
TGTGCCAGCAGTCCGGGGGGGGGCCCCGGGGAGCTGTTTTTT
CASSPGGGPGELFF
>TRBJ2-5|NA|13|TRBV14
TGTGCCAGCAGCCAAGGCATCCAAGAGACCCAGTACTTC
CASSQGIQETQYF
>TRBJ2-1|NA|11|TRBV5-1
TGCGCCAGCAGTGCGGGGAATGAGCAGTTCTTC
CASSAGNEQFF
>TRBJ2-7|TRBD2|13|TRBV5-1
TGCGCCAGCCGGACTAGCGGGGGGTACGAGCAGTACTTC
CASRTSGGYEQYF
>TRBJ2-3|NA|16|TRBV5-1
TGCGCCAGCAGCTTGTCCGGGACGCATGGCACAGATACGCAGTATTTT
CASSLSGTHGTDTQYF
>TRBJ2-1|NA|12|TRBV7-9
TGTGCCAGCAGCTTAGCAGGGGGAGAGCAGTTCTTC
CASSLAGGEQFF
>TRBJ2-1|NA|13|TRBV11-2
TGTGCCAGCAGCCCCCGACTAGGGGATGAGCAGTTCTTC
CASSPRLGDEQFF
>TRBJ2-7|NA|15|TRBV18
TGTGCCAGCTCACCCAGAGGGGCGGAGGAGAACGAGCAGTACTTC
CASSPRGAEENEQYF
>TRBJ2-3|NA|11|TRBV19
TGTGCCAGTAGTAAGGGGGATACGCAGTATTTT
CASSKGDTQYF
>TRBJ2-1|NA|15|TRBV28
TGTGCCAGCAGTCTGACCCTAAAAATCAACCTTGAGCAGTTCTTC
CASSLTLKINLEQFF
>TRBJ1-2|NA|16|TRBV27
TGTGCCAGCAGTGACTCCGGGGGGGGTGTGGTCTATGGCTACACCTTC
CASSDSGGGVVYGYTF